The 27 T cell receptor beta chains in this list originate from one sample, sequenced in a study of vaccination effects on CD4 cells after COVID-19. No antigen has been assigned to these receptors. Antigen-specific CD4+ T cell clonotypes were called by their expansion after viral peptide-pool culture in ViraFEST. Once cultured for approximately ten days, the cells underwent separation to obtain CD4+ T cells. Each participant was given two doses of one vaccine (BNT162b2 or mRNA-1273). Sequenced by immunoSEQ multiplex PCR; TCRdb stores in-frame clones only, minus some. The repertoire holds roughly 56,000 clones, with approximately 73% as singletons. The specimen comprised CD4+ T cells from PBMCs cultured with HCoV-229E spike peptides, sampled after COVID-19 vaccination. The receptor set was obtained from a human donor who received a COVID-19 vaccine.

The chain links TRBV5-5 to TRBJ2-5; D could derive from TRBD1 or TRBD2 (5 bases each). Germline V gene sequence: CDR1 SGHKS, CDR2 YYEKEE (reference sequence). V gave up 0 bases and J gave up 5 bases, with 11 bases separating them. There are 14 residues in the CDR3. The DNA for the CDR3 is TGTGCCAGCAGCTTGGTGAGGGGTTGGGAGACCCAGTACTTC. Protein: CASSLVRGWETQYF. The whole variable domain, remainder taken from reference TRBV5-5 and TRBJ2-5, is DAGVTQSPTHLIKTRGQQVTLRCSPISGHKSVSWYQQVLGQGPQFIFQYYEKEERGRGNFPDRFSARQFPNYSSELNVNALLLGDSALYLCASSLVRGWETQYFGPGTRLLVL.

The chain recombines TRBV5-1 with TRBJ2-2, with D perhaps TRBD2 (6 bases). The V end was cut by 4 bases, the J end by 4 bases, with 8 bases between. The CDR3 sequence is 13 residues long. Per the germline V gene, CDR1 is SGHRS and CDR2 is YFSETQ. CDR3 in DNA: TGCGCCAGCAGCAGACTAGTCACCGGGGAGCTGTTTTTT. It yields the protein CASSRLVTGELFF.

The chain joins TRBV10-3 to TRBJ2-6; TRBD1 matches 7 bases. V was pared by 2 bases and J by 0 bases, with 7 bases of the junction left unmatched. CDR3 length equals 18 residues. Germline CDR1 ENHRY, CDR2 SYGVKD. The CDR3 sequence: CAISEAPAGGSGANVLTF. The CDR3 DNA reads TGTGCCATCAGTGAGGCTCCGGCAGGGGGCTCTGGGGCCAACGTCCTGACTTTC.

This chain links TRBV5-1 with TRBJ2-3; TRBD1 aligns across 9 bases. Looked up from germline, CDR1 is SGHRS and CDR2 is YFSETQ. The CDR3 has 14 amino acids. V gave up 4 bases and J gave up 4 bases; unmatched junction bases: 4. The CDR3 here is CASSIGQGPDTQYF. The CDR3, as DNA: TGCGCCAGCAGCATTGGACAGGGGCCAGATACGCAGTATTTT. The variable domain in full, completed from reference TRBV5-1 and TRBJ2-3, reads KAGVTQTPRYLIKTRGQQVTLSCSPISGHRSVSWYQQTPGQGLQFLFEYFSETQRNKGNFPGRFSGRQFSNSRSEMNVSTLELGDSALYLCASSIGQGPDTQYFGPGTRLTVL.

Turning to this clone: In the same sample, other DNA sequences code for this CDR3. V and J are TRBV3-1 (or the pseudogene TRBV3-2) and TRBJ2-5; the match to TRBD1 covers 8 bases. V lost 2 bases, J lost 5 bases, and 4 bases stayed unmatched. There are 14 residues in the CDR3. Germline lookup yields CDR1 LGHDT and CDR2 YNNKEL (reference sequence). The CDR3, as DNA: TGTGCCAGCAGCCAACGAACAGGGGGGGAGACCCAGTACTTC. This gives the protein CASSQRTGGETQYF.

The J gene is TRBJ1-5, the V gene TRBV6-5; D may be TRBD1 (6 bases). The germline V and J ends were trimmed by 6 bases and 2 bases, with 14 bases remaining between them. The CDR3 spans 15 residues. CDR1 is MNHEY, CDR2 SVGAGI, per germline. The CDR3, as DNA: TGTGCCAGCAGATTTGGAGGGGGTGGCAATCAGCCCCAGCATTTT. Translated: CASRFGGGGNQPQHF.

The V gene is TRBV30, the J gene TRBJ1-6; maybe TRBD1 (5 bases). Looked up from germline, CDR1 is GTSNPN and CDR2 is SVGIG (reference sequence). The V and J ends lost 0 bases and 10 bases respectively, with 16 bases between them. The CDR3 has 15 residues. CDR3 coding DNA: TGTGCCTGGAGTGTACTTGGGGGACCGCGGTCACCCCTCCACTTT. It is translated as CAWSVLGGPRSPLHF. Combining the CDR3 with reference TRBV30 and TRBJ1-6 gives the whole variable domain SQTIHQWPATLVQPVGSPLSLECTVEGTSNPNLYWYRQAAGRGLQLLFYSVGIGQISSEVPQNLSASRPQDRQFILSSKKLLLSDSGFYLCAWSVLGGPRSPLHFGNGTRLTVT.

This clone occurred once. The J gene is TRBJ2-1, the V gene TRBV10-3; 9 nucleotides match TRBD2. Germline-derived CDR1 and CDR2 are ENHRY and SYGVKD. The CDR3 sequence is 16 residues long. V trimming: 0 bases; J trimming: 10 bases; junction bases outside the gene matches: 10. In DNA, the CDR3 is TGTGCCATCAGTGAGTCGGGCGGGGGGGGTCCATGGGAGCAGTTCTTC. Protein sequence: CAISESGGGGPWEQFF.

V and J are TRBV2 and TRBJ1-1; D is ambiguous. The CDR3 sequence is 13 residues long. V gave up 0 bases and J gave up 6 bases, with 8 bases separating them. Germline V CDR1 and CDR2: SNHLY, FYNNEI. The CDR3 DNA reads as TGTGCCAGCAGTGAAGCGCTGGATGCTGAAGCTTTCTTT. It codes for CASSEALDAEAFF.

The CDR3 loop is CASSSFSGGFQPQHF. In DNA, the CDR3 is TGTGCCAGCAGTTCCTTTTCAGGGGGTTTCCAGCCCCAGCATTTT. The chain links TRBV6-6 to TRBJ1-5, with 7 nucleotides matching TRBD1. The germline gives CDR1 MNHNY, CDR2 SVGAGI (reference sequence). The junction had 10 bases not matched to a gene; V was cut back by 4 bases and J by 7 bases. CDR3 length: 15 amino acids.

The rearrangement uses TRBV24-1 and TRBJ1-1; D possibly corresponds to TRBD1 (6 bases). Trimming stripped 9 bases from V and 8 bases from J, with 12 bases between. This CDR3 has 11 residues. From germline, CDR1 is KGHDR and CDR2 SFDVKD. The CDR3 DNA reads TGTGCCACCCAATCGGGGGCGGAAGCTTTCTTT. Its protein is CATQSGAEAFF.

V is TRBV7-2 and J is TRBJ1-5; D is undetermined. CDR1 and CDR2 from the germline V gene are SGHTA and FQGNSA. CDR3 length equals 15 residues. V lost 1 base and J lost 0, with 7 bases in between. The CDR3 protein is CASSLDVNSNQPQHF. The CDR3 coding sequence is TGTGCCAGCAGCTTAGATGTTAATAGCAATCAGCCCCAGCATTTT.

This clone was seen once. The chain combines TRBV3-1 (or the pseudogene TRBV3-2) with TRBJ2-2; D uncertain. The CDR3 is 13 amino acids. Per germline, CDR1 LGHDT and CDR2 YNNKEL (reference sequence). The V gene lost 8 bases and the J gene lost 4 bases, with 11 bases spanning the gap. The chain's CDR3 is CASRPRSTGELFF. The DNA for the CDR3 is TGTGCCAGCCGCCCTAGATCCACCGGGGAGCTGTTTTTT.

The DNA for the CDR3 is TGTGCCAGCAGCAAAAAGGGCGTCCACTCTGGAAACACCATATATTTT. Amino acid sequence: CASSKKGVHSGNTIYF. The chain has TRBV21-1 and TRBJ1-3. TRBV21-1 is termed a pseudogene. The CDR3 runs 16 residues.

This chain joins TRBV27 and TRBJ1-2; D not resolved. CDR3 length: 14 amino acids. The germline gives CDR1 MNHEY, CDR2 SMNVEV (reference sequence). Trimming removed 6 bases at V and 4 bases at J, with 15 bases between. CDR3 sequence (DNA): TGTGCCAGCAGGAACACGGGCCGGAGCTATGGCTACACCTTC. Residues: CASRNTGRSYGYTF.

The chain has TRBV3-1 (or the pseudogene TRBV3-2) and TRBJ2-1, with TRBD1 matching 9 bases. V was clipped by 3 bases and J by 6 bases; unmatched bases: 3. The CDR3 sequence is 14 residues long. Germline CDR1 is LGHDT and CDR2 is YNNKEL (reference sequence). CDR3 loop: CASSHGTGFNEQFF. The CDR3 DNA reads as TGTGCCAGCAGCCACGGGACAGGGTTCAATGAGCAGTTCTTC.

The chain joins TRBV11-1 to TRBJ1-2; D might be TRBD1 (6 bases). The CDR3 runs 14 residues. Looked up from germline, CDR1 is SGHAT and CDR2 is FQDESV (reference sequence). V was clipped by 3 bases and J by 5 bases, with 13 bases between them. The CDR3 region has the DNA TGTGCCAGCAGCTTGTCATCAGGGGTATATGGCTACACCTTC. Amino acid sequence: CASSLSSGVYGYTF.

This clone occurred a few times. The chain employs TRBV2 and TRBJ1-4, with D tentatively TRBD1 (5 bases). V was pared by 7 bases and J by 10 bases, with 25 bases between. This CDR3 has 16 amino acids. Looked up from germline, CDR1 is SNHLY and CDR2 is FYNNEI. The CDR3 DNA reads as TGTGCCAGCACCCTATCCGCAGTTGGGGGAAGGGGAAAACTGTTTTTT. This encodes CASTLSAVGGRGKLFF. Full variable domain (outside the CDR3, taken from reference TRBV2 and TRBJ1-4): EPEVTQTPSHQVTQMGQEVILRCVPISNHLYFYWYRQILGQKVEFLVSFYNNEISEKSEIFDDQFSVERPDGSNFTLKIRSTKLEDSAMYFCASTLSAVGGRGKLFFGSGTQLSVL.

The sample holds a few counts of this clone. The chain has TRBV7-9 and TRBJ2-7; unclear D gene. This CDR3 has 12 amino acids. Germline CDR1 is SEHNR and CDR2 is FQNEAQ (reference sequence). Trimming stripped 1 base from V and 5 bases from J, with 6 bases between. The CDR3 spells CASSLVGDEQYV. CDR3 DNA sequence: TGTGCCAGCAGCTTAGTGGGCGACGAGCAGTACGTC.

The chain joins TRBV7-2 to TRBJ1-4; D uncertain. V was cut by 6 bases and J by 0 bases, with 8 bases left in between. This CDR3 has 14 residues. Germline lookup yields CDR1 SGHTA and CDR2 FQGNSA. CDR3 nucleotides: TGTGCCAGCAGTTTCAGATCAACTAATGAAAAACTGTTTTTT. Protein product: CASSFRSTNEKLFF.

The genes are TRBV5-1 and TRBJ2-5; a weak D match, TRBD2 (6 bases). The CDR3 covers 15 residues. Germline CDR1 is SGHRS and CDR2 is YFSETQ. V was cut by 3 bases and J by 4 bases, with 16 bases left in between. CDR3 loop: CASSWDSPGRETQYF. The CDR3, as DNA: TGCGCCAGCAGCTGGGACTCCCCAGGGCGAGAGACCCAGTACTTC.

In DNA form, the CDR3 reads TGCGCCAGCAGCTTGGTTACTCGGCAAGAGACCCAGTACTTC. This codes for CASSLVTRQETQYF. V usage is TRBV5-1 and J usage is TRBJ2-5, with D unresolved. Germline CDR1 reads SGHRS; CDR2 reads YFSETQ. The CDR3 runs 14 residues. Trimming removed 0 bases from V and 2 bases from J, with 8 bases in between.

The chain has TRBV25-1 and TRBJ1-1; D is perhaps TRBD1 (6 bases). This CDR3 is built from 16 residues. V dropped 4 bases and J dropped 0 bases, with 15 bases sitting between them. Germline assignment: CDR1 MGHDK and CDR2 SYGVNS. CDR3 coding DNA: TGTGCCAGCAGTGCAAGGGTGGGGACAATGAACACTGAAGCTTTCTTT. Its protein is CASSARVGTMNTEAFF.

The chain is built from TRBV24-1 and TRBJ1-2; 9 bases fit TRBD1. In germline, CDR1 is KGHDR, CDR2 SFDVKD. J lost 2 bases, V lost 4 bases, and 4 bases had no gene match. The CDR3 covers 15 residues. For the CDR3, the DNA is TGTGCCACCAGTGACCCTGGGACAGGGAACTATGGCTACACCTTC. This sequence encodes CATSDPGTGNYGYTF.

The V gene is TRBV4-1, the J gene TRBJ1-5, with D possibly matching TRBD1 (5 bases). Deletions cut 0 bases from V and 7 bases from J, with 13 bases between. The CDR3 sequence is 15 residues long. The germline V gene has CDR1 MGHRA and CDR2 YSYEKL. CDR3 coding DNA: TGCGCCAGCAGCCAAGACTTTGGGGGAGGCCAGCCCCAGCATTTT. It translates to CASSQDFGGGQPQHF.

The chain couples TRBV11-1 to TRBJ2-7, with 7 bases lining up with TRBD1. J lost 0 bases, V lost 7 bases, and 9 bases had no gene match. This CDR3 region has 15 residues. CDR1 and CDR2 from the germline V gene are SGHAT and FQDESV (reference sequence). In nucleotides, the CDR3 is TGTGCCAGCATCCTACAGGGGCCCAGCTCCTACGAGCAGTACGTC. Amino acids: CASILQGPSSYEQYV.

The genes are TRBV9 and TRBJ2-3; 7 nucleotides match TRBD1. The germline gives CDR1 SGDLS, CDR2 YYNGEE. Trimming at V came to 4 bases and at J to 4 bases, leaving 6 bases not matched to a gene. CDR3 size: 14 residues. The CDR3 region is CASSPHRGADTQYF. DNA for the CDR3: TGTGCCAGCAGCCCGCACAGGGGAGCAGATACGCAGTATTTT.